The rows below give T cell receptor delta chains drawn from one sample of a study of delta chains in infants with herpesvirus infections. TCRdb called clones anew from the RT-PCR reads with CATT. Among roughly 3,100 delta-chain clones listed, around a third were seen once. This specimen consisted of peripheral blood, obtained at time point 3 of longitudinal follow-up. Receptors were obtained from a human donor who was a Ugandan infant, either HIV-exposed or HIV-unexposed (not recorded which). Both conserved end residues are part of each CDR3. The D gene is left open where the match is weak.

d_call: TRDD3
v_call: TRDV2
cdr3_length: 18
j_call: TRDJ2
cdr3_aa: CACDLLLGDTRLTAQLFF

d_call: -
v_call: TRDV2
cdr3_length: 15
j_call: TRDJ1
cdr3_aa: CACDTGGTYTDKLIF

d_call: -
v_call: TRDV1
cdr3_length: 24
j_call: TRDJ1
cdr3_aa: CALGEPSDFFLRLPTSGYTDKLIF

d_call: TRDD3
v_call: TRDV2
cdr3_length: 18
j_call: TRDJ3
cdr3_aa: CACDTGGYSSWDTRQMFF

d_call: -
v_call: TRDV1
cdr3_length: 15
j_call: TRDJ1
cdr3_aa: CALGEVLRGWTKLIF

d_call: TRDD3
v_call: TRDV1
cdr3_length: 27
j_call: TRDJ3
cdr3_aa: CALGEGLAPLRTLTGGPSSWDTRQMFF

d_call: -
v_call: TRDV1
cdr3_length: 20
j_call: TRDJ1
cdr3_aa: CALGERFPTLLGAYTDKLIF

d_call: -
v_call: TRDV2
cdr3_length: 18
j_call: TRDJ3
cdr3_aa: CACDTLINLSWDTRQMFF

d_call: TRDD3
v_call: TRDV2
cdr3_length: 19
j_call: TRDJ3
cdr3_aa: CACDTVLGGSSWDTRQMFF

d_call: -
v_call: TRDV2
cdr3_length: 18
j_call: TRDJ3
cdr3_aa: CACDTGGYSSWDTRQMFF

d_call: -
v_call: TRDV1
cdr3_length: 24
j_call: TRDJ1
cdr3_aa: CALGEWPSYDHGGYPRTYTDKLIF

d_call: -
v_call: TRDV3
cdr3_length: 14
j_call: TRDJ1
cdr3_aa: CAFHYGVARDKLIF

d_call: TRDD3
v_call: TRDV1
cdr3_length: 20
j_call: TRDJ2
cdr3_aa: CALGARIPNWGIMGTAQLFF

d_call: TRDD3
v_call: TRDV2
cdr3_length: 19
j_call: TRDJ3
cdr3_aa: CACDTGGYRSSWDTRQMFF

d_call: TRDD3
v_call: TRDV1
cdr3_length: 20
j_call: TRDJ1
cdr3_aa: CALGELTLPTGGYAPDKLIF

d_call: -
v_call: TRDV1
cdr3_length: 14
j_call: TRDJ1
cdr3_aa: CALDIDRSTDKLIF

d_call: -
v_call: TRDV2
cdr3_length: 15
j_call: TRDJ1
cdr3_aa: CACDTVGASTDKLIF

d_call: TRDD3
v_call: TRDV1
cdr3_length: 22
j_call: TRDJ1
cdr3_aa: CALGEHFLRLSGGYWDTDKLIF

d_call: -
v_call: TRDV1
cdr3_length: 17
j_call: TRDJ1
cdr3_aa: CALGEPPWRDGTDKLIF

d_call: TRDD3
v_call: TRDV2
cdr3_length: 17
j_call: TRDJ3
cdr3_aa: CACDTAGDTWDTRQMFF

d_call: -
v_call: TRDV1
cdr3_length: 22
j_call: TRDJ1
cdr3_aa: CALGDPFPIYYWGTKYTDKLIF

d_call: TRDD3
v_call: TRDV1
cdr3_length: 23
j_call: TRDJ1
cdr3_aa: CALGQGLPRVVVLGAPDTDKLIF

d_call: TRDD3
v_call: TRDV2
cdr3_length: 21
j_call: TRDJ3
cdr3_aa: CACDTVLGDTLGTWDTRQMFF

d_call: TRDD3
v_call: TRDV1
cdr3_length: 19
j_call: TRDJ1
cdr3_aa: CALGERVLRAGGYVDKLIF

d_call: -
v_call: TRDV1
cdr3_length: 18
j_call: TRDJ1
cdr3_aa: CALGEGGKSHQMGDKLIF

d_call: -
v_call: TRDV1
cdr3_length: 18
j_call: TRDJ1
cdr3_aa: CALGEPRLLPEYADKLIF

d_call: TRDD3
v_call: TRDV2
cdr3_length: 16
j_call: TRDJ2
cdr3_aa: CACDTTGIRGTAQLFF

d_call: -
v_call: TRDV1
cdr3_length: 16
j_call: TRDJ1
cdr3_aa: CALGPHPSERADKLIF

d_call: TRDD3
v_call: TRDV1
cdr3_length: 16
j_call: TRDJ1
cdr3_aa: CALGNWGIEGTDKLIF

d_call: TRDD2
v_call: TRDV1
cdr3_length: 22
j_call: TRDJ2
cdr3_aa: CALGEGAFLRIWDPTLTAQLFF

d_call: TRDD3
v_call: TRDV1
cdr3_length: 18
j_call: TRDJ1
cdr3_aa: CALGEEGWGPPHTDKLIF